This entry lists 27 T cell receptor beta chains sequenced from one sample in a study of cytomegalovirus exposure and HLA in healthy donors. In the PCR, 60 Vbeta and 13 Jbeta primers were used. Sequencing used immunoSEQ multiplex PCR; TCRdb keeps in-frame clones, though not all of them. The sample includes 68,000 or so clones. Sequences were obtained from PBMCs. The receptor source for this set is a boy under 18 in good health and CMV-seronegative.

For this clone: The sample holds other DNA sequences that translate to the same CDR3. CDR3 loop: CASSIDRGQPQHF. CDR3 nucleotide sequence: TGTGCCAGTAGTATTGACAGGGGTCAGCCCCAGCATTTT. The V and J genes are TRBV19 and TRBJ1-5; 8 bases match TRBD1. Trimming removed 3 bases from V and 6 bases from J; junction bases left unmatched: 1. Germline V lookup: CDR1 LNHDA, CDR2 SQIVND (reference sequence). The CDR3 covers 13 residues.

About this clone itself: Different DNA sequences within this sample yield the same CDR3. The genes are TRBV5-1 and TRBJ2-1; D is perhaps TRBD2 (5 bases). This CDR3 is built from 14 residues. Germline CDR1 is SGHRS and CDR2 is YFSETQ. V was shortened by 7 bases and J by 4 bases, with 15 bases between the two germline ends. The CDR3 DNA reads TGCGCCAGCTTCGACTCCCCGGGATACAATGAGCAGTTCTTC. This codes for CASFDSPGYNEQFF.

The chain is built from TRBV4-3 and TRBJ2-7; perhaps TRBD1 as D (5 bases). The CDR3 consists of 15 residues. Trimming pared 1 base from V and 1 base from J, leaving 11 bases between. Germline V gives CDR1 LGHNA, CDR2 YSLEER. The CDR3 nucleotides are TGCGCCAGCAGCCAAGGAGGAGCAGGGTCCTACGAGCAGTACTTC. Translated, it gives CASSQGGAGSYEQYF.

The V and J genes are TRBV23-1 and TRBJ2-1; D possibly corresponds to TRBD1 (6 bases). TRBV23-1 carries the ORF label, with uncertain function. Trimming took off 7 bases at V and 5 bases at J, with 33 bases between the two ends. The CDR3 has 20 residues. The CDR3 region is CASTPLPRPGGPVSDNEQFF. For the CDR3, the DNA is TGCGCCAGCACCCCTCTACCGCGGCCTGGGGGCCCAGTGAGCGACAATGAGCAGTTCTTC.

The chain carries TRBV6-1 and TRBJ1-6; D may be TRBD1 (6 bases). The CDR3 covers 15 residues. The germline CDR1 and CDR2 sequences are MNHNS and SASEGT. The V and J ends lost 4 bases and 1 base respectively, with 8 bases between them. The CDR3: CASSVQGSYNSPLHF. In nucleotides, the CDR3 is TGTGCCAGCAGTGTACAGGGATCCTATAATTCACCCCTCCACTTT.

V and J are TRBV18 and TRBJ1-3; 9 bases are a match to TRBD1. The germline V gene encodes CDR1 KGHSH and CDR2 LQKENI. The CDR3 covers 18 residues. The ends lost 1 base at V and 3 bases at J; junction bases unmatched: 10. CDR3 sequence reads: CASSPLLPRQGGGNTIYF. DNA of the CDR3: TGTGCCAGCTCACCACTCCTCCCTCGACAGGGGGGTGGAAACACCATATATTTT.

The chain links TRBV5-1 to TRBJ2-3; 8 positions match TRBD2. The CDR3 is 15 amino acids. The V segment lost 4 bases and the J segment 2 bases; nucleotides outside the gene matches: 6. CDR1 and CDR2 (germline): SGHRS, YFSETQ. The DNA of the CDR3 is TGCGCCAGCAGCGGTGGTAGCGGGAACACAGATACGCAGTATTTT. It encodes CASSGGSGNTDTQYF. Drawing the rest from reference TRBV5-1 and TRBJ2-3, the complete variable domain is KAGVTQTPRYLIKTRGQQVTLSCSPISGHRSVSWYQQTPGQGLQFLFEYFSETQRNKGNFPGRFSGRQFSNSRSEMNVSTLELGDSALYLCASSGGSGNTDTQYFGPGTRLTVL.

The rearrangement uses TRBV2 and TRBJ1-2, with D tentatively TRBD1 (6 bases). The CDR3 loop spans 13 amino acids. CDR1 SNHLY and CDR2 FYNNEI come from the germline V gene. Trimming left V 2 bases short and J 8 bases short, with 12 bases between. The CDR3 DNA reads TGTGCCAGCAGTGAACAGGGGATGGGAGGCTACACCTTC. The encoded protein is CASSEQGMGGYTF.

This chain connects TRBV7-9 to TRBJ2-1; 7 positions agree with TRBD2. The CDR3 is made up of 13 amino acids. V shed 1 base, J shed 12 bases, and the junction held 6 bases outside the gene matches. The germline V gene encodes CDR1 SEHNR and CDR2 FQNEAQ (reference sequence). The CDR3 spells CASSLGSGVGQFF. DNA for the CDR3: TGTGCCAGCAGCTTAGGGAGCGGGGTTGGGCAGTTCTTC.

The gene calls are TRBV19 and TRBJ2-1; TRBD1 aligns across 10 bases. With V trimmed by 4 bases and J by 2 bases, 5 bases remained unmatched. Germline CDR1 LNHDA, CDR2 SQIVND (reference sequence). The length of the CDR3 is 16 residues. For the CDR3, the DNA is TGTGCCAGTAGTAAAGAGACAGGGGGCCCCTACAATGAGCAGTTCTTC. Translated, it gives CASSKETGGPYNEQFF.

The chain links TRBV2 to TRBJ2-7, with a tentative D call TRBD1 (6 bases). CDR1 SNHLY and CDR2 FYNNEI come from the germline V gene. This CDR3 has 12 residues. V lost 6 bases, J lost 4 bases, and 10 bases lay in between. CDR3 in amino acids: CASSQTGYEQYF. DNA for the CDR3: TGTGCCAGCAGCCAAACAGGGTACGAGCAGTACTTC.

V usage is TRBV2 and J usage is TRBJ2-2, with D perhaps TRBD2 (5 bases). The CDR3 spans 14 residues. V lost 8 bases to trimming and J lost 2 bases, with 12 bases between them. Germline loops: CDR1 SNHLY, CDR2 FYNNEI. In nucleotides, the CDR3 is TGTGCCAGCGGCGGAGGCCTAAACACCGGGGAGCTGTTTTTT. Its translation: CASGGGLNTGELFF.

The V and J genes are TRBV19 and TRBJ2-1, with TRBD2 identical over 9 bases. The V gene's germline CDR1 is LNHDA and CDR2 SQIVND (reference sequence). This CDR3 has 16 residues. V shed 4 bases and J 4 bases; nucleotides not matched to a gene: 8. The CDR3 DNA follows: TGTGCCAGTAGTACCTCGACTAGCGGCCAGTACAATGAGCAGTTCTTC. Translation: CASSTSTSGQYNEQFF.

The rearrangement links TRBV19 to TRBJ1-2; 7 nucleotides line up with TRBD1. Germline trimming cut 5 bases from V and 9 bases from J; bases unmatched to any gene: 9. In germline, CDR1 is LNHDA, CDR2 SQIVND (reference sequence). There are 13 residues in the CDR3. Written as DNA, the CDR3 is TGTGCCAGTAGTGACTCACGACAGGGCCGCTACACCTTC. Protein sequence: CASSDSRQGRYTF.

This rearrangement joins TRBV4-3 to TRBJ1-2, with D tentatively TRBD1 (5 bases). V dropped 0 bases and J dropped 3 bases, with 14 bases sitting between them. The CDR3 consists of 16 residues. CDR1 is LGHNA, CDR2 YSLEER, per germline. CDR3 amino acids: CASSQDRAGRDYGYTF. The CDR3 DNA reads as TGCGCCAGCAGCCAAGATCGGGCAGGGAGGGACTATGGCTACACCTTC.

The CDR3 bases are TGTGCCAGCAGCTTGGAACCCAGGGGACCATACGAGCAGTACTTC. Its translation is CASSLEPRGPYEQYF. J is TRBJ2-7 and V is TRBV5-5; a possible D gene is TRBD1 (6 bases). V shed 0 bases and J shed 4 bases, with 14 bases lying between them. The CDR3 runs 15 residues. The germline CDR1 and CDR2 sequences are SGHKS and YYEKEE (reference sequence).

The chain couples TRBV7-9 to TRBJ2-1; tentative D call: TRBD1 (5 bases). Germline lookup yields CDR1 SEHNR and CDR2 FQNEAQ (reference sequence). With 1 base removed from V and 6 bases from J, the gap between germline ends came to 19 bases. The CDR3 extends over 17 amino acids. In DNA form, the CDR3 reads TGTGCCAGCAGCTTAGTCCAGGGTCTAGGGGAAGCCAATGAGCAGTTCTTC. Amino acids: CASSLVQGLGEANEQFF.

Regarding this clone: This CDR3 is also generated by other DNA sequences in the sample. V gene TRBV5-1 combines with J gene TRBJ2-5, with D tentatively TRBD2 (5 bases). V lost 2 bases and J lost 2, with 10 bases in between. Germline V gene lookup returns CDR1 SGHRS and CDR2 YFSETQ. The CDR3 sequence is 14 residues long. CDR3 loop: CASSLAGSQETQYF. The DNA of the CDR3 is TGCGCCAGCAGCTTAGCTGGGAGTCAAGAGACCCAGTACTTC.

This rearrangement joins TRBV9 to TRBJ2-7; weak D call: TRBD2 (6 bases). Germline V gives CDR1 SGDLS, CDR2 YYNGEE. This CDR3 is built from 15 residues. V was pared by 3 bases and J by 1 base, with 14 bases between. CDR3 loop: CASSDPFRGSYEQYF. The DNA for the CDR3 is TGTGCCAGCAGCGATCCCTTCCGGGGGTCCTACGAGCAGTACTTC.

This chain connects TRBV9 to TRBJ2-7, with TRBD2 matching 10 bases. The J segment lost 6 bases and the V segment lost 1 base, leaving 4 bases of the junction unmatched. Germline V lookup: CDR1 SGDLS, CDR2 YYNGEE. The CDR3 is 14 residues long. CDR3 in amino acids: CASSVLASGSEQYF. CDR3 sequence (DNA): TGTGCCAGCAGCGTATTGGCTAGCGGGAGCGAGCAGTACTTC. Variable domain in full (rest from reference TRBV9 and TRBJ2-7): DSGVTQTPKHLITATGQRVTLRCSPRSGDLSVYWYQQSLDQGLQFLIQYYNGEERAKGNILERFSAQQFPDLHSELNLSSLELGDSALYFCASSVLASGSEQYFGPGTRLTVT.

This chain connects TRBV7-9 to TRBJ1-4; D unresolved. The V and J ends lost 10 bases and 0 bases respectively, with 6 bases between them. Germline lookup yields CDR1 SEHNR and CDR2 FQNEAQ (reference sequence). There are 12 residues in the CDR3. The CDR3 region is CATASTNEKLFF. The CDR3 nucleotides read TGTGCCACAGCGTCAACTAATGAAAAACTGTTTTTT. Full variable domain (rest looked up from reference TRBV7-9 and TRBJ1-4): DTGVSQNPRHKITKRGQNVTFRCDPISEHNRLYWYRQTLGQGPEFLTYFQNEAQLEKSRLLSDRFSAERPKGSFSTLEIQRTEQGDSAMYLCATASTNEKLFFGSGTQLSVL.

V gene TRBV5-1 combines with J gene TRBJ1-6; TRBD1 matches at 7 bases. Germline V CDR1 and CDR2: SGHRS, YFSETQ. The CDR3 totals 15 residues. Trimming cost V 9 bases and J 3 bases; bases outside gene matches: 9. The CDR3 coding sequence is TGCGCCACCTTGACAGGGCCCTTCTATAATTCACCCCTCCACTTT. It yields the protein CATLTGPFYNSPLHF.

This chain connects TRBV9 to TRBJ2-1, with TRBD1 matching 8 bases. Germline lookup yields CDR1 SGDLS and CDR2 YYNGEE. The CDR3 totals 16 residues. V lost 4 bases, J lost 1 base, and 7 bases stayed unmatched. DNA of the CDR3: TGTGCCAGCAGCACCCTCCGGACAGGGTCCTACAATGAGCAGTTCTTC. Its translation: CASSTLRTGSYNEQFF.

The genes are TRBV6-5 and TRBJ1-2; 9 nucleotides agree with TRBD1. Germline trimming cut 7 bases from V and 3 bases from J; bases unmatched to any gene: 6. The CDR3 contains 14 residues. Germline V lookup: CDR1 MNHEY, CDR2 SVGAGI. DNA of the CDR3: TGTGCCAGCACCGCGGGGACAGGGTACTATGGCTACACCTTC. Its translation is CASTAGTGYYGYTF.

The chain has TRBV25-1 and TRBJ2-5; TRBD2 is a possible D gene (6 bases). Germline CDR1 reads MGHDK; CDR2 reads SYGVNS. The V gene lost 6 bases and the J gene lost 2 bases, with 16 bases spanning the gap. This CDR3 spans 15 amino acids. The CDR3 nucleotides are TGTGCCAGCAGAAGCTCAATAGCGGCTCAAGAGACCCAGTACTTC. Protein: CASRSSIAAQETQYF.

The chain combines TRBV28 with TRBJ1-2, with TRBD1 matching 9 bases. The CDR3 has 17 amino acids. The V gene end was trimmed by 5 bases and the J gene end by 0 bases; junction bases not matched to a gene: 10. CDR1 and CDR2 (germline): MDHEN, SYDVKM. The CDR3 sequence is CASSTSTRTGANYGYTF. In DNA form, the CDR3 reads TGTGCCAGCAGTACGAGCACCCGGACAGGGGCTAACTATGGCTACACCTTC.

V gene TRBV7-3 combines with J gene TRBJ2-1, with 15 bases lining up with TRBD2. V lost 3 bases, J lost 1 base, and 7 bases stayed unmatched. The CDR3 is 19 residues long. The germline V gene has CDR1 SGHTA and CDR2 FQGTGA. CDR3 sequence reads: CASSFWGLAGGGSYNEQFF. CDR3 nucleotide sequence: TGTGCCAGCAGCTTTTGGGGACTAGCGGGAGGAGGGTCCTACAATGAGCAGTTCTTC.